The entry below gives a single T cell receptor beta chain sequence along with its context. This clone has only a few counts. No antigen is known for it. Per-base quality was not reported, and no clone a single base away is much larger than it. This specimen comes from a study of a mutant IDH1 vaccine in newly diagnosed glioma (dated by TCRdb to 2020 to 2022). Concerning the study at large: Vaccination was initiated 4-6 weeks after radiotherapy alone, or concurrently with temozolomide cycles in the chemotherapy-containing groups. The roughly 34 treated patients were approximately 60% male and around 40% female, with a mean age of approximately 40 years. Before enrollment, most patients had been given radiochemotherapy with temozolomide as standard therapy, while the rest had received either radiotherapy alone or temozolomide alone. The week-35 safety follow-up was designated visit V12, and the week-47 end of study was designated visit V13. Peripheral blood samples were drawn at six visits, namely V03 (baseline), V05, V07, V10, V12 and V13. For exploratory analyses, longitudinal TCRB deep sequencing was carried out in 25 to 30 treated patients wherever samples were available.

Overall results and qualifications from the work: Changes in the top peripheral T cell clonotypes picked up by TCRB sequencing did not appear to be linked to pseudoprogression. Selection of PBMC samples for TCRB deep sequencing was based on availability. Immune responses induced by the vaccine were seen in approximately 92% of patients across multiple MHC alleles. According to the authors, sample limitations meant that analyses of patient blood samples could not be reproduced.

The CDR3 spans 13 residues, from the cysteine through the phenylalanine. Of all the DNA, just the CDR3 is kept, 39 bases in frame from base 1. For CDR1 and CDR2, the germline V gene lists ENHRY and SYGVKD. Relative to germline, V is 11 bases shorter and J is 7 bases shorter, with 15 bases between their ends. The library was generated by the immunoSEQ multiplex PCR assay. Rearranged TCR beta chain sequences were amplified with the hsTCRB Kit following the manufacturer's protocol. An Illumina MiSeq was used to sequence the TCRB libraries. In the authors' own workflow: Demultiplexing, trimming and gene mapping were performed with the kit vendor's proprietary platform. This is the immuneACCESS table as TCRdb keeps it, with only in-frame sequences that have V and J called. A part of the clones is gone; compared with another copy, unresolved V genes explain less than half, and the rest is unexplained. V and J calls and clone size are given by that table; D and trimming were obtained from the DNA. The sample data list roughly 25,000 clones, and 82% of these were observed just once. Under 4% of the sample belongs to the ten largest clones.

The time point label, read with the paper, signifies: week 47, end of study. Each vaccine dose was 300 ug of a 20-mer mutant IDH1 peptide in Montanide, given subcutaneously with topical imiquimod. Eight vaccinations were administered to patients in weeks 1, 3, 5, 7, 11, 15, 19 and 23, corresponding to visits V03 through V10. The donors had newly diagnosed IDH1-mutant astrocytomas of WHO grade 3 or 4 that showed loss of nuclear ATRX. The samples were drawn from NOA16, a multicentre, single-arm, open-label phase I trial in Germany that tested a mutant IDH1 peptide vaccine in humans for the first time. Genomic DNA for TCRB sequencing was extracted from EDTA blood using the DNeasy Blood and Tissue Kit.

The TCR sequence derives from a man aged 35 to 55 with glioma. Some clones in this sample may be carry-over from other donors' samples. This sample comprised PBMCs, obtained from a glioma patient whose treatment included an IDH1 peptide vaccine. The sequence links TRBV10-3 to TRBJ1-6, with the D gene not clear enough to name. DNA sequence: TGTGCCGGCGCCCGTGCGGAAAATTCACCCCTCCACTTT. Translated, this is CAGARAENSPLHF.